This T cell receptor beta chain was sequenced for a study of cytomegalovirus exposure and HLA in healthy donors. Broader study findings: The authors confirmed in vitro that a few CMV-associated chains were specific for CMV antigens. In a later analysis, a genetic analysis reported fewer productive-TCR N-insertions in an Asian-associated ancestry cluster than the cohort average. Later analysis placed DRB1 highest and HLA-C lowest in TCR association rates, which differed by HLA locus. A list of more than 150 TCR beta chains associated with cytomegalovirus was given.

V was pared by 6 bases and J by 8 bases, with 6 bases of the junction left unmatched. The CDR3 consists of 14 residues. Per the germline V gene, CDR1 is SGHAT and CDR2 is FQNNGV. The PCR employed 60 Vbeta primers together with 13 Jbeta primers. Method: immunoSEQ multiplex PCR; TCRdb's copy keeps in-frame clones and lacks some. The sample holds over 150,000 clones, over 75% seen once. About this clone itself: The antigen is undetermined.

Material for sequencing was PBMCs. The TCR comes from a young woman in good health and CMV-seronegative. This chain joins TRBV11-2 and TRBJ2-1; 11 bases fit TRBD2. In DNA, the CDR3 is TGTGCCAGCAGTACTAGCGGGAGTCAGGATGAGCAGTTCTTC. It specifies CASSTSGSQDEQFF.